This paragraph covers one T cell receptor (beta chain) sequence. This specimen belongs to a study of OX40 agonist ivuxolimab in advanced cancers. Across the whole study: Patients with prior anti-PD-1, anti-PD-L1 or anti-CTLA-4 therapy were eligible; less than 50% had some.

Here immunoSEQ multiplex PCR was the method, and the copy in TCRdb shows in-frame clones only, minus some. The top ten clones hold 2% to 2.5% of a sample with some 25,000 clones, approximately 77% of them seen once. V lost 2 bases to trimming and J lost 3 bases, with 8 bases between them. The CDR3 is made up of 14 amino acids. Germline V CDR1 and CDR2: MNHEY, SVGAGI. The source material was CD4+ or CD8+ T cells sorted from blood, sampled in a trial of the OX40 agonist ivuxolimab. The chain combines TRBV6-5 with TRBJ1-5, with a weak D call TRBD1 (5 bases). The receptor was derived from an adult with an advanced solid tumor such as melanoma, head and neck, liver or kidney cancer. This CDR3 reads CASSYRQTNQPQHF. CDR3 bases: TGTGCCAGCAGTTACCGACAGACCAATCAGCCCCAGCATTTT.